Listed here is a single T cell receptor beta chain. The target antigen is unknown. Trimming at V came to 3 bases and at J to 2 bases, leaving 3 bases not matched to a gene. Germline-derived CDR1 and CDR2 are SGHRS and YFSETQ. CDR3 length: 14 residues. This entry comes from a study of cytomegalovirus exposure and HLA in healthy donors. Notes on the study in general: Later, an analysis found that common viral pathogens appeared to be linked with several of the most significant clusters.

Vbeta (60) and Jbeta (13) primers were used in the PCR. Generated by immunoSEQ multiplex PCR, the TCRdb table keeps only in-frame clones and is missing some. This repertoire includes 150,000 to 200,000 clones. The chain links TRBV5-1 to TRBJ2-7; 9 nucleotides line up with TRBD1. The sample consisted of PBMCs. This receptor was identified in a woman aged 60-70 years in good health and CMV-seronegative. CDR3 nucleotides: TGCGCCAGCAGCTCCGGACAGGGGACCTACGAGCAGTACTTC. Protein: CASSSGQGTYEQYF.